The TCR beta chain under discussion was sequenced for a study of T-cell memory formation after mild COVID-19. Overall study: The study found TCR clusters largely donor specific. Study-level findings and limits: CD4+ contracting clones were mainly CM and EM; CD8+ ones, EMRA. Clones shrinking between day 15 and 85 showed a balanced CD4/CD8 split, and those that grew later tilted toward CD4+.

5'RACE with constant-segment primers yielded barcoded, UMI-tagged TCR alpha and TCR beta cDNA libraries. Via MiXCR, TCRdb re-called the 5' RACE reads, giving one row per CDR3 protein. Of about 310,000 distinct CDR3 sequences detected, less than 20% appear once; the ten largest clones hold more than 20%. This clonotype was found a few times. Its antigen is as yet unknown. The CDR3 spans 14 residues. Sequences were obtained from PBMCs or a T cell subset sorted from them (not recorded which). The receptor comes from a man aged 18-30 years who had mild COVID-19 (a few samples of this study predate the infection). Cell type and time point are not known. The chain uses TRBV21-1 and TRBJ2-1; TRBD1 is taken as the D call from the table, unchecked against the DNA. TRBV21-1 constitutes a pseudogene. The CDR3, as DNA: TGTGCCAGCAGCGAAAGACAGGGGGCAGGGGAGCAGTTCTTC. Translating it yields CASSERQGAGEQFF.